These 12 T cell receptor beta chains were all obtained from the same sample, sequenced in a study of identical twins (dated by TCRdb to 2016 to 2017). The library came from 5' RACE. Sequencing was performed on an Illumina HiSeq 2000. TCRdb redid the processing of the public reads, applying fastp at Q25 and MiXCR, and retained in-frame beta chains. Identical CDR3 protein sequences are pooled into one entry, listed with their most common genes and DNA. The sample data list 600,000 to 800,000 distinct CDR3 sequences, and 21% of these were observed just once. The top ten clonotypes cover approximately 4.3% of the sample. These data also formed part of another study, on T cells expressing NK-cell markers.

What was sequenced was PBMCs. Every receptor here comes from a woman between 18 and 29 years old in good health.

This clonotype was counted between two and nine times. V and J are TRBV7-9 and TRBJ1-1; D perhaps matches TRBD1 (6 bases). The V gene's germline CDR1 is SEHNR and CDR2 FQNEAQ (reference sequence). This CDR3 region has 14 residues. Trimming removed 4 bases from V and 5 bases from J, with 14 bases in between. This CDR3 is CASSSNREWTEAFF. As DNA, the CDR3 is TGTGCCAGCAGCTCTAACAGGGAGTGGACTGAAGCTTTCTTT.

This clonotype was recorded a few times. The CDR3 loop reads CATSRVGAGAEQFF. In DNA, the CDR3 is TGTGCCACCAGCAGAGTGGGAGCGGGAGCTGAGCAGTTCTTC. The chain has TRBV15 and TRBJ2-1, with 8 bases matching TRBD2. V gave up 1 base and J gave up 9 bases; unmatched junction bases: 5. The CDR3 contains 14 residues. Germline V gene data show CDR1 as LNHNV and CDR2 as YYDKDF (reference sequence).

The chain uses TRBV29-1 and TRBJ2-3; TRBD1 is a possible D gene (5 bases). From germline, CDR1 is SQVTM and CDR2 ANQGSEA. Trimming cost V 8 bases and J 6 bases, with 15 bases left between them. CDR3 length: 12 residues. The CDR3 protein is CSTGGGADTQYF. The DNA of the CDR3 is TGCAGCACGGGTGGTGGGGCGGATACGCAGTATTTT.

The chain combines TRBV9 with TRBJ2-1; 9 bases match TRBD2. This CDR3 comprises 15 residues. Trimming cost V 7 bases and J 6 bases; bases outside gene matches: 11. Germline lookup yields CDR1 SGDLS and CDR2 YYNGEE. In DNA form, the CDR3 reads TGTGCCAGCGGTAAAGCGGGAGGACTCCGCAATGAGCAGTTCTTC. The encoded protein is CASGKAGGLRNEQFF.

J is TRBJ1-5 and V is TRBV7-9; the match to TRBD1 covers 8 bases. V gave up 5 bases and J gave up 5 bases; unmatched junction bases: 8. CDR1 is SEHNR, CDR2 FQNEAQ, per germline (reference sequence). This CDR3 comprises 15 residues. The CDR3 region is CASSADREVYQPQHF. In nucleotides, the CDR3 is TGTGCCAGCAGCGCGGACAGGGAGGTTTATCAGCCCCAGCATTTT.

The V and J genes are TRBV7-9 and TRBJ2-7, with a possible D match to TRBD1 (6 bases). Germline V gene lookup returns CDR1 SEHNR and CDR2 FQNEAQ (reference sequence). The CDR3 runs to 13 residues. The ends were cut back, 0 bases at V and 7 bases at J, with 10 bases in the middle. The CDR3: CASSLAFQGEQYF. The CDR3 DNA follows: TGTGCCAGCAGCTTAGCGTTCCAGGGGGAGCAGTACTTC.

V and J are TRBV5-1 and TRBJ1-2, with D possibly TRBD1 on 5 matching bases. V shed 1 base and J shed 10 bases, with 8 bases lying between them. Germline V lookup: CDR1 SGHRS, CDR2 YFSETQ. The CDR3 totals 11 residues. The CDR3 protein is CASSLTGIYTF. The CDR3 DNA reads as TGCGCCAGCAGCTTGACAGGAATCTACACCTTC.

CDR3 protein: CASSFRDRHTGELFF. In nucleotides, the CDR3 is TGTGCCAGCAGCTTTCGGGACCGCCACACCGGGGAGCTGTTTTTT. The rearrangement uses TRBV7-2 and TRBJ2-2, with D possibly being TRBD1 or TRBD2 (5 bases each). The V end was cut by 3 bases, the J end by 3 bases, with 11 bases between. The length of the CDR3 is 15 residues. Per germline, CDR1 SGHTA and CDR2 FQGNSA.

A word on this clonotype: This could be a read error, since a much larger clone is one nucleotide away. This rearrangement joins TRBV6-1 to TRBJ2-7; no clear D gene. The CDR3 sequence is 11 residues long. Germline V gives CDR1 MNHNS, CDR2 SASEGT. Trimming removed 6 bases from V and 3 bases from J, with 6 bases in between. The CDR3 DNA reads TGTGCCAGCAGAGCAGACTACGAGCAGTACTTC. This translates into CASRADYEQYF.

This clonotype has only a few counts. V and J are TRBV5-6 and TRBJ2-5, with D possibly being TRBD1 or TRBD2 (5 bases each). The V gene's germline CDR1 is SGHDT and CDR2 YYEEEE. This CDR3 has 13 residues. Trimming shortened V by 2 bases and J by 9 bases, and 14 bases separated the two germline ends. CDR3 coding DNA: TGTGCCAGCAGCTTCGGGGTGAGGGGATCCCAGTACTTC. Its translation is CASSFGVRGSQYF.

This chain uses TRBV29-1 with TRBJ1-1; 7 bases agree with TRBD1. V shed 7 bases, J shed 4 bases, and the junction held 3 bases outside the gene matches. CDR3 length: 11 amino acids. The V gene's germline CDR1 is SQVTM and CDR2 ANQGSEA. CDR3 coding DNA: TGCAGCGGCCACAGGGGCACTGAAGCTTTCTTT. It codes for CSGHRGTEAFF.

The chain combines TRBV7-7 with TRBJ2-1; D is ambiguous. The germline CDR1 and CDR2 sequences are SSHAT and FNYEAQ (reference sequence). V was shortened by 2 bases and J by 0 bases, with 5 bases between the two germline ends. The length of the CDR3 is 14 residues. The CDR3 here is CASSLNPSYNEQFF. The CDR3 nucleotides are TGTGCCAGCAGCTTAAATCCCTCCTACAATGAGCAGTTCTTC.